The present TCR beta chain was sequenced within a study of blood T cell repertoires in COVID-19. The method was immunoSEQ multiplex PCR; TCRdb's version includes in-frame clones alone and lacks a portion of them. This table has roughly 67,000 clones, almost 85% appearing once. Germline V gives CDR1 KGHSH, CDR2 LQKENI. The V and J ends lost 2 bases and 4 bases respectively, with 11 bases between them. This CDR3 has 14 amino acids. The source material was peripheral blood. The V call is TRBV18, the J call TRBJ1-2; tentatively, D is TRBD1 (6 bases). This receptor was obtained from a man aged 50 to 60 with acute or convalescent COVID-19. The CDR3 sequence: CASSPLGATYGYTF. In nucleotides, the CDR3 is TGTGCCAGCTCACCATTGGGGGCCACCTATGGCTACACCTTC. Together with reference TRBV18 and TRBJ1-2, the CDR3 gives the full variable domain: NAGVMQNPRHLVRRRGQEARLRCSPMKGHSHVYWYRQLPEEGLKFMVYLQKENIIDESGMPKERFSAEFPKEGPSILRIQQVVRGDSAAYFCASSPLGATYGYTFGSGTRLTVV.